One and the same sample provided the 30 T cell receptor beta chains below, sequenced in a study of cytotoxic CD8 clonotypes in ibrutinib-treated CLL. Measured with immunoSEQ multiplex PCR; TCRdb has only the in-frame clones, and not every one. The table lists 55,000 to 80,000 clones, 90% of them singletons. The sample consisted of PBMCs, taken after 12 months of ibrutinib treatment. All receptors come from a human donor with chronic lymphocytic leukemia.

V gene TRBV10-1 combines with J gene TRBJ2-5; 7 positions agree with TRBD1. This CDR3 contains 16 residues. Germline CDR1 reads WNHNN; CDR2 reads SYGVQD (reference sequence). Unmatched junction bases numbered 13, after V lost 4 bases and J lost 5 bases. DNA for the CDR3: TGCGCCAGCAGTGCCCTAAAACAGGGGTTGGAGGAGACCCAGTACTTC. This codes for CASSALKQGLEETQYF.

The CDR3 loop reads CASASKGMAASSYEQYF. DNA for the CDR3: TGTGCCAGCGCATCAAAGGGAATGGCCGCCAGCTCCTACGAGCAGTACTTC. The rearrangement uses TRBV19 and TRBJ2-7; D is undetermined. The V gene's germline CDR1 is LNHDA and CDR2 SQIVND (reference sequence). Trimming left V 9 bases short and J 0 bases short, with 24 bases between. CDR3 length equals 17 residues.

This sequence joins TRBV6-1 and TRBJ2-1; 10 nucleotides match TRBD2. Germline V gives CDR1 MNHNS, CDR2 SASEGT. The CDR3 runs to 15 residues. Losses at the gene ends were 2 bases for V and 10 bases for J; bases not matched to a gene: 8. CDR3 nucleotide sequence: TGTGCCAGCAGTGAACTAGCGGGAGAGCTTGGAGAGCAGTTCTTC. This codes for CASSELAGELGEQFF.

J is TRBJ1-1 and V is TRBV7-2; D not certain. The CDR3 loop spans 13 amino acids. Looked up from germline, CDR1 is SGHTA and CDR2 is FQGNSA. The V end was cut by 2 bases, the J end by 10 bases, with 14 bases between. The CDR3 reads CASSLIGDVGAFF. In nucleotides, the CDR3 is TGTGCCAGCAGCTTAATTGGGGATGTTGGAGCTTTCTTT.

This chain joins TRBV18 and TRBJ2-3, with 7 bases lining up with TRBD1. V shed 3 bases and J 10 bases; nucleotides not matched to a gene: 7. Germline V gene sequence: CDR1 KGHSH, CDR2 LQKENI. The CDR3 sequence is 13 residues long. The DNA of the CDR3 is TGTGCCAGCTCACCTCAAAGACAGGGATCGCAGTATTTT. This sequence encodes CASSPQRQGSQYF.

The chain employs TRBV7-2 and TRBJ2-1, with D perhaps matching TRBD1 (5 bases). Trimming stripped 1 base from V and 5 bases from J, with 12 bases between. The CDR3 extends over 15 amino acids. CDR1 is SGHTA and CDR2 is FQGNSA in the germline V gene. The DNA for the CDR3 is TGTGCCAGCAGCTTAGTAGCAGGGTATGACAATGAGCAGTTCTTC. It codes for CASSLVAGYDNEQFF.

CDR3 nucleotides: TGTGCCATCAGTTCAAGCGGGAGAAACACCGGGGAGCTGTTTTTT. Translation: CAISSSGRNTGELFF. The chain combines TRBV10-3 with TRBJ2-2; TRBD2 matches 8 bases. There are 15 residues in the CDR3. V was clipped by 5 bases and J by 2 bases; unmatched bases: 4. CDR1 and CDR2 (germline): ENHRY, SYGVKD.

The V call is TRBV5-1, the J call TRBJ2-7; TRBD2 aligns across 14 bases. Germline trimming cut 2 bases from V and 2 bases from J; bases unmatched to any gene: 12. Germline V lookup: CDR1 SGHRS, CDR2 YFSETQ. This CDR3 comprises 19 residues. The CDR3 DNA reads as TGCGCCAGCAGCTTATCCGGGACTAGCGGGAGCATTTCCCCCTACGAGCAGTACTTC. This translates into CASSLSGTSGSISPYEQYF.

The rearrangement joins TRBV6-5 to TRBJ1-2; weak D call: TRBD1 (5 bases). Germline V gene lookup returns CDR1 MNHEY and CDR2 SVGAGI. The CDR3 sequence is 15 residues long. The germline V and J ends were trimmed by 0 bases and 4 bases, with 12 bases remaining between them. CDR3 in amino acids: CASSYSMGVGYGYTF. CDR3 DNA: TGTGCCAGCAGTTACTCGATGGGGGTTGGCTATGGCTACACCTTC.

V is TRBV27 and J is TRBJ1-5; no clear D gene. The CDR3 is made up of 15 amino acids. The germline V gene has CDR1 MNHEY and CDR2 SMNVEV (reference sequence). V gave up 6 bases and J gave up 3 bases, with 15 bases separating them. The CDR3 spells CASRPAHQSNQPQHF. Written as DNA, the CDR3 is TGTGCCAGCAGACCAGCCCACCAGTCCAATCAGCCCCAGCATTTT.

In its sample, this clone was seen once. The chain couples TRBV7-3 to TRBJ1-1; D perhaps matches TRBD1 (5 bases). Deletions cut 5 bases from V and 3 bases from J, with 19 bases between. CDR1 is SGHTA, CDR2 FQGTGA, per germline. This CDR3 has 16 amino acids. In DNA, the CDR3 is TGTGCCAGCAGCACAACGGGGGGTTCAGGGCACACTGAAGCTTTCTTT. Protein: CASSTTGGSGHTEAFF.

The chain links TRBV20-1 to TRBJ1-1; D not resolved. Germline lookup yields CDR1 DFQATT and CDR2 SNEGSKA (reference sequence). The CDR3 length is 11 residues. The germline V and J ends were trimmed by 6 bases and 2 bases, with 7 bases remaining between them. Written as DNA, the CDR3 is TGCAGTGCCTCATATAACACTGAAGCTTTCTTT. It specifies CSASYNTEAFF.

The chain recombines TRBV2 with TRBJ1-1, with D possibly being TRBD1 (5 bases). The CDR3 contains 12 residues. Trimming removed 6 bases at V and 5 bases at J, with 10 bases between. Germline loops: CDR1 SNHLY, CDR2 FYNNEI. This chain's CDR3 is CASRQDGTEAFF. CDR3 sequence (DNA): TGTGCCAGCAGACAGGACGGGACTGAAGCTTTCTTT.

The chain links TRBV20-1 to TRBJ1-1, with 9 bases matching TRBD1. The CDR3 is 11 residues long. The junction had 5 bases not matched to a gene; V was cut back by 8 bases and J by 7 bases. Germline assignment: CDR1 DFQATT and CDR2 SNEGSKA (reference sequence). CDR3 sequence reads: CSLDRGSEAFF. CDR3 DNA: TGCAGTCTCGACAGGGGGAGTGAAGCTTTCTTT.

A word on this clone: Other DNA sequences within the sample encode an identical CDR3. CDR3 DNA sequence: TGTGCCAGCAGCTCCCTGGACAGCCCAGGGGGCTACACCTTC. Its translation is CASSSLDSPGGYTF. The chain links TRBV7-6 to TRBJ1-2, with D perhaps matching TRBD1 (6 bases). This CDR3 is 14 amino acids long. V lost 4 bases to trimming and J lost 8 bases, with 17 bases between them. Germline assignment: CDR1 SGHVS and CDR2 FNYEAQ.

This sequence joins TRBV27 and TRBJ2-3; D call uncertain. Germline lookup yields CDR1 MNHEY and CDR2 SMNVEV (reference sequence). CDR3 length: 15 residues. Trimming took 4 bases from V and 1 from J, leaving 12 bases between them. The CDR3 sequence: CASSSNPSGTDTQYF. CDR3 coding DNA: TGTGCCAGCAGTTCAAACCCCTCTGGCACAGATACGCAGTATTTT.

The J gene is TRBJ2-7, the V gene TRBV6-6; 9 bases are shared with TRBD1. Per germline, CDR1 MNHNY and CDR2 SVGAGI (reference sequence). After removal of 10 bases from V and 7 bases from J, the junction contained 14 bases not matched to a gene. The CDR3 contains 14 residues. The CDR3 loop is CATLKTGGPREQYF. CDR3 DNA: TGTGCCACCTTAAAGACAGGGGGACCTAGGGAGCAGTACTTC.

The chain employs TRBV9 and TRBJ2-1, with 7 positions matching TRBD1. Germline trimming cut 0 bases from V and 4 bases from J; bases unmatched to any gene: 19. CDR1 is SGDLS, CDR2 YYNGEE, per germline. The length of the CDR3 is 20 residues. The chain's CDR3 is CASSVGLRSPWDSFYNEQFF. The CDR3 DNA reads as TGTGCCAGCAGCGTAGGGCTCCGATCCCCCTGGGACAGCTTTTACAATGAGCAGTTCTTC.

The chain is built from TRBV5-4 and TRBJ1-2; 7 positions match TRBD1. The CDR3 sequence is 16 residues long. The ends lost 4 bases at V and 3 bases at J; junction bases unmatched: 12. Germline V CDR1 and CDR2: SGHNT, YYREEE (reference sequence). The CDR3: CASSGPQGDPDYGYTF. As DNA, the CDR3 is TGTGCCAGCAGCGGACCCCAGGGGGACCCTGACTATGGCTACACCTTC.

The chain joins TRBV7-6 to TRBJ2-2; 11 positions match TRBD2. The CDR3 spans 15 residues. V shed 4 bases and J 3 bases; nucleotides not matched to a gene: 1. Germline V gene data show CDR1 as SGHVS and CDR2 as FNYEAQ. The CDR3 loop is CASSSGLADTGELFF. The CDR3 nucleotides are TGTGCCAGCAGCTCGGGACTAGCGGACACCGGGGAGCTGTTTTTT.

The gene calls are TRBV7-9 and TRBJ2-4, with TRBD2 identical over 9 bases. J was trimmed by 5 bases and V by 4 bases; bases with no gene match: 3. Germline CDR1 and CDR2: SEHNR and FQNEAQ (reference sequence). This CDR3 comprises 14 residues. CDR3 DNA: TGTGCCAGCAGCTCGACTAGCGGTCAAAACATTCAGTACTTC. It specifies CASSSTSGQNIQYF.

V gene TRBV28 combines with J gene TRBJ2-3; TRBD2 aligns across 7 bases. The CDR3 is made up of 12 amino acids. V lost 7 bases, J lost 6 bases, and 4 bases stayed unmatched. The germline gives CDR1 MDHEN, CDR2 SYDVKM. The CDR3 loop reads CASTSGADTQYF. The CDR3 DNA follows: TGTGCCAGCACGAGCGGGGCGGATACGCAGTATTTT.

This clone has a single count. The CDR3 nucleotides are TGTGCCTGGAGTAGTCGGGAGACCCAGTACTTC. This translates into CAWSSRETQYF. The rearrangement links TRBV30 to TRBJ2-5; no reliable D call. The CDR3 consists of 11 residues. The ends were cut back, 2 bases at V and 5 bases at J, with 6 bases in the middle. The germline V gene has CDR1 GTSNPN and CDR2 SVGIG (reference sequence).

The chain carries TRBV14 and TRBJ1-1; no reliable D call. The CDR3 has 15 amino acids. Germline-derived CDR1 and CDR2 are SGHDN and FVKESK. V lost 0 bases and J 1 base, leaving 9 bases between the germline ends. The DNA for the CDR3 is TGTGCCAGCAGCCAAGAATTCGGCTGGAACACTGAAGCTTTCTTT. It codes for CASSQEFGWNTEAFF.

This chain uses TRBV9 with TRBJ2-1, with no clear D. The germline V gene has CDR1 SGDLS and CDR2 YYNGEE. This CDR3 is built from 12 residues. V lost 0 bases and J lost 8, with 6 bases in between. The DNA of the CDR3 is TGTGCCAGCAGCGTAGGTGGGGATGAGCAGTTCTTC. The encoded protein is CASSVGGDEQFF.

CDR3 region: CASSQLGLASSYNEQFF. CDR3 nucleotides: TGTGCCAGCAGCCAACTGGGTCTAGCCAGCTCCTACAATGAGCAGTTCTTC. This chain links TRBV14 with TRBJ2-1, with D possibly being TRBD2 (5 bases). V lost 2 bases, J lost 0 bases, and 14 bases lay in between. The CDR3 spans 17 residues. CDR1 SGHDN and CDR2 FVKESK come from the germline V gene.

The chain recombines TRBV6-4 with TRBJ2-2; possibly TRBD1 for D (5 bases). This CDR3 has 13 amino acids. V lost 2 bases to trimming and J lost 6 bases, with 7 bases between them. The V gene's germline CDR1 is MRHNA and CDR2 SNTAGT. This CDR3 reads CASSDQGSGELFF. The CDR3 DNA reads as TGTGCCAGCAGTGACCAGGGATCCGGGGAGCTGTTTTTT.

Details on this clone: A junction boundary mismatches the germline segment, possibly from a read error. V and J are TRBV3-1 (or the pseudogene TRBV3-2) and TRBJ2-7; D not certain. Germline-derived CDR1 and CDR2 are LGHDT and YNNKEL (reference sequence). The CDR3 covers 8 residues. The chain's CDR3 is CASSHKSF. The CDR3 region has the DNA TGTGCCAGCAGCCATAAGAGCTTC.

The J gene is TRBJ1-1, the V gene TRBV11-1; D is ambiguous. Trimming took 5 bases from V and 4 from J, leaving 8 bases between them. The length of the CDR3 is 12 residues. Germline lookup yields CDR1 SGHAT and CDR2 FQDESV (reference sequence). CDR3 sequence reads: CASSPVPTEAFF. The CDR3 DNA follows: TGTGCCAGCAGCCCCGTCCCCACTGAAGCTTTCTTT.

The chain is built from TRBV19 and TRBJ2-1; possibly TRBD1 for D (6 bases). The CDR3 extends over 13 amino acids. Germline V lookup: CDR1 LNHDA, CDR2 SQIVND (reference sequence). V lost 4 bases to trimming and J lost 6 bases, with 10 bases between them. Written as DNA, the CDR3 is TGTGCCAGTAGTAAACAGGGCCCCAATGAGCAGTTCTTC. This encodes CASSKQGPNEQFF.